The entry that follows covers one TCR beta chain sequence. The sample belongs to a study of blood T cell repertoires in COVID-19. Study in general: The study drew acute and convalescent COVID-19 samples from the United States, Italy and Spain. T cells, B-cell-depleted T cells, or PBMCs supplied cDNA or gDNA.

The CDR3 is 15 residues long. Germline V lookup: CDR1 SGHKS, CDR2 YYEKEE (reference sequence). V trimming: 4 bases; J trimming: 9 bases; junction bases outside the gene matches: 9. Source study methods: Reference gene primers were amplified, and this amplification served to estimate nucleated cell counts. TCRdb's table, derived via immunoSEQ multiplex PCR, lists solely in-frame clones and lacks some. Clone size and V and J calls were adopted from that table, with D and trimming inferred from the DNA. This sample has around 92,000 clones; 75% to 85% occur once, and the top ten carry 25% to 35%. The chain uses TRBV5-5 and TRBJ2-1; TRBD1 matches at 11 bases. The receptor was derived from a woman older than 75 with acute or convalescent COVID-19. Sequenced input: peripheral blood. CDR3 amino acids: CASSGTGQGEAEQFF. The CDR3 DNA sequence: TGTGCCAGCAGCGGTACGGGACAGGGGGAAGCTGAGCAGTTCTTC. Full variable domain (outside the CDR3, taken from reference TRBV5-5 and TRBJ2-1): DAGVTQSPTHLIKTRGQQVTLRCSPISGHKSVSWYQQVLGQGPQFIFQYYEKEERGRGNFPDRFSARQFPNYSSELNVNALLLGDSALYLCASSGTGQGEAEQFFGPGTRLTVL.